These T cell receptor beta chains were read from a single sample in a study of blood T cell repertoires in COVID-19. Sequencing was performed with immunoSEQ multiplex PCR; in TCRdb, only in-frame clones are kept and a portion is missing. The sample carries about 480,000 clones, roughly 90% recorded once. Sequenced material: PBMCs or T cells enriched from blood (not recorded which). These TCRs come from a woman between 40 and 55 years old who had recovered from COVID-19. Each CDR3 is given with its conserved first and last residue. The size of a clone is reported for some rows only, either as once, few or many, or as a class for expanded clones.

CDR3: CASSERTSGYNEQFF
J: TRBJ2-1
size: once
length: 15
V: TRBV5-1

CDR3: CASSPAPAGSYEQYF
J: TRBJ2-7
size: .
length: 15
V: TRBV9

CDR3: CASSQEGLAGDNEQFF
J: TRBJ2-1
size: once
length: 16
V: TRBV4-3

CDR3: CAWSLSYNQPQHF
J: TRBJ1-5
size: few
length: 13
V: TRBV30

CDR3: CASSRGDRRFYEQYF
J: TRBJ2-7
size: .
length: 15
V: TRBV23-1

CDR3: CASSYSSEGGVSGYTF
J: TRBJ1-2
size: .
length: 16
V: TRBV6-5

CDR3: CASSPLLTRTDTQYF
J: TRBJ2-3
size: .
length: 15
V: TRBV7-6

CDR3: CASSGGLVGQETQYF
J: TRBJ2-5
size: .
length: 15
V: TRBV5-1

CDR3: CASSYVRGQSYEQYF
J: TRBJ2-7
size: .
length: 15
V: TRBV6-5

CDR3: CASNYRGNQPQHF
J: TRBJ1-5
size: .
length: 13
V: TRBV6-2/TRBV6-3

CDR3: CASREDYGYTF
J: TRBJ1-2
size: .
length: 11
V: TRBV6-5

CDR3: CASSRARDYGYTF
J: TRBJ1-2
size: .
length: 13
V: TRBV7-6

CDR3: CASSPAGQVNNEQFF
J: TRBJ2-1
size: .
length: 15
V: TRBV11-1

CDR3: CASSQDWSGRDGYTF
J: TRBJ1-2
size: .
length: 15
V: TRBV4-3

CDR3: CASSGLWEGLTVDNEQFF
J: TRBJ2-1
size: .
length: 18
V: TRBV7-2

CDR3: CASSPDQGSRETQYF
J: TRBJ2-5
size: .
length: 15
V: TRBV4-1

CDR3: CASSYGQGAYNEQFF
J: TRBJ2-1
size: .
length: 15
V: TRBV6-2/TRBV6-3

CDR3: CASSSDSMSMEQYF
J: TRBJ2-7
size: .
length: 14
V: TRBV5-6

CDR3: CASSIEGGRSYEQYF
J: TRBJ2-7
size: .
length: 15
V: TRBV19

CDR3: CASSLRGQGWWNEQFF
J: TRBJ2-1
size: .
length: 16
V: TRBV5-1

CDR3: CASSQGWATTYEQYF
J: TRBJ2-7
size: .
length: 15
V: TRBV4-3

CDR3: CASRPDSDQPQHF
J: TRBJ1-5
size: .
length: 13
V: TRBV5-1

CDR3: CASSSTGNTIYF
J: TRBJ1-3
size: .
length: 12
V: TRBV12-3/TRBV12-4

CDR3: CASSLSRVDGYTF
J: TRBJ1-2
size: .
length: 13
V: TRBV7-9

CDR3: CASTGGTGSTDTQYF
J: TRBJ2-3
size: .
length: 15
V: TRBV2

CDR3: CASSLAGATSHEQYF
J: TRBJ2-7
size: .
length: 15
V: TRBV5-4

CDR3: CSASRTDYYEQYF
J: TRBJ2-7
size: .
length: 13
V: TRBV20-1

CDR3: CASSQGLGNEQFF
J: TRBJ2-1
size: once
length: 13
V: TRBV14

CDR3: CASSLVGQIVGIQYF
J: TRBJ2-4
size: .
length: 15
V: TRBV11-3

CDR3: CASSIGFGGLNTEAFF
J: TRBJ1-1
size: .
length: 16
V: TRBV19

CDR3: CASSNYNNLYNEQFF
J: TRBJ2-1
size: .
length: 15
V: TRBV19

CDR3: CATSDYSATGDKADTQYF
J: TRBJ2-3
size: .
length: 18
V: TRBV24-1

CDR3: CASSPTASSYNEQFF
J: TRBJ2-1
size: .
length: 15
V: TRBV7-7

CDR3: CASRTPGGPYEQYF
J: TRBJ2-7
size: .
length: 14
V: TRBV7-2

CDR3: CASSPERVRRFF
J: TRBJ2-1
size: .
length: 12
V: TRBV12-3/TRBV12-4

CDR3: CASSKKAGLAGETGGTQETQYF
J: TRBJ2-5
size: .
length: 22
V: TRBV21-1